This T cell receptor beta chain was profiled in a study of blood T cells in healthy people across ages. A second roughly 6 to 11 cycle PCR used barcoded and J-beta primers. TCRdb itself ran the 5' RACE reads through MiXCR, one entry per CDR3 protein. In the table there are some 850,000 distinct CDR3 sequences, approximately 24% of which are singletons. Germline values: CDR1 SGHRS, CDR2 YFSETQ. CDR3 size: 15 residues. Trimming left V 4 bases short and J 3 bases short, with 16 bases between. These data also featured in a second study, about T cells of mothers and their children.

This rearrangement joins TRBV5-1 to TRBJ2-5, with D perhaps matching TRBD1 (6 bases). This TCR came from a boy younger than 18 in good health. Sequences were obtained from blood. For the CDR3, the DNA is TGCGCCAGCAGCGCCGGGCCCGGACAGAAAGAGACCCAGTACTTC. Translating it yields CASSAGPGQKETQYF. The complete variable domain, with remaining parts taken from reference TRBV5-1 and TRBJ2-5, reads KAGVTQTPRYLIKTRGQQVTLSCSPISGHRSVSWYQQTPGQGLQFLFEYFSETQRNKGNFPGRFSGRQFSNSRSEMNVSTLELGDSALYLCASSAGPGQKETQYFGPGTRLLVL.